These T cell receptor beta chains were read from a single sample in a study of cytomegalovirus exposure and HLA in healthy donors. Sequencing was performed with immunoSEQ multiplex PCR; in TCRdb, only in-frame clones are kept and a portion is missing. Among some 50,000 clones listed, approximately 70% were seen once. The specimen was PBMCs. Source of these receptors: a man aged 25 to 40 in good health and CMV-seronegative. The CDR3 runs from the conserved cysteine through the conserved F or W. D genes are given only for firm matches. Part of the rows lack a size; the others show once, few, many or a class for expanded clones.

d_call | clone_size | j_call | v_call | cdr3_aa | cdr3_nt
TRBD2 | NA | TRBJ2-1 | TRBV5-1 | CASSAGTSESQFF | TGCGCCAGCAGCGCCGGGACTAGCGAGTCGCAGTTCTTC
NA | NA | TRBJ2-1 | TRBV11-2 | CASSSPRGAGNEQFF | TGTGCCAGCAGCTCGCCCCGGGGGGCGGGCAATGAGCAGTTCTTC
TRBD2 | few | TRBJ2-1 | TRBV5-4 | CASSSQRGLANEQFF | TGTGCCAGCAGCTCCCAGCGGGGACTAGCAAATGAGCAGTTCTTC
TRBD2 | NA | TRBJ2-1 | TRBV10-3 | CAIRARLADDNEQFF | TGTGCCATCAGGGCCCGACTAGCGGACGACAATGAGCAGTTCTTC
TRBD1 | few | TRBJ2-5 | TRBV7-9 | CASSIKTGYRATLYF | TGTGCCAGCAGCATAAAGACAGGGTACCGGGCGACCCTGTACTTC
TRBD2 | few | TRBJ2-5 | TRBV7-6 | CASSPSTSGQETQYF | TGTGCCAGCAGCCCCTCCACTAGCGGCCAAGAGACCCAGTACTTC
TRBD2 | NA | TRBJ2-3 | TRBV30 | CAWREAGGPNFADTQYF | TGTGCCTGGAGGGAAGCGGGAGGGCCAAATTTTGCAGATACGCAGTATTTT
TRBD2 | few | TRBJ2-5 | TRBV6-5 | CASSTTSDSGKSQYF | TGTGCCAGCAGTACGACCTCGGATAGCGGGAAGTCCCAGTACTTC
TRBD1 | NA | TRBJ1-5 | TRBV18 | CASSLAEGATQPQHF | TGTGCCAGCTCCCTCGCCGAGGGGGCAACACAGCCCCAGCATTTT
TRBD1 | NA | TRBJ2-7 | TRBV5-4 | CASRWTGGGEQYF | TGTGCCAGCAGGTGGACAGGAGGTGGCGAGCAGTACTTC
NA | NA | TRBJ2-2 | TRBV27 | CASSLPGGELFF | TGTGCCAGCAGTTTACCGGGCGGGGAGCTGTTTTTT
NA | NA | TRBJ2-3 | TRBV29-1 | CSVRQGETDTQYF | TGCAGCGTGAGGCAGGGCGAAACAGATACGCAGTATTTT
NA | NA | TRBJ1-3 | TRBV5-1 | CASSTEGVYGNTIYF | TGCGCCAGCAGCACCGAAGGGGTTTATGGAAACACCATATATTTT
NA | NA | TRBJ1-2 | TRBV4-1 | CASSQLLRGTYYGYTF | TGCGCCAGCAGCCAACTTCTCAGGGGAACCTACTATGGCTACACCTTC
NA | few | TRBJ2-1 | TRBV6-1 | CASSVLPGSYNEQFF | TGTGCCAGCAGTGTTTTGCCGGGCTCCTACAATGAGCAGTTCTTC
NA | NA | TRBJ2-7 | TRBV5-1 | CASGYGGVEQYF | TGCGCCAGCGGATATGGAGGGGTCGAGCAGTACTTC
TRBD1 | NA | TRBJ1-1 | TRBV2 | CASRGDRVGAFF | TGTGCCAGCAGGGGCGACAGGGTTGGAGCTTTCTTT
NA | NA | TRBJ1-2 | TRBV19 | CASNRAGQKTNYGYTF | TGTGCCAGTAACCGGGCAGGGCAGAAGACTAACTATGGCTACACCTTC
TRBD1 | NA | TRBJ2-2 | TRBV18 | CASSPNQDRVNTGELFF | TGTGCCAGCTCACCAAATCAGGACAGGGTAAACACCGGGGAGCTGTTTTTT
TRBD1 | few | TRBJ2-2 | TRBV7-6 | CASSLAGGKSGELFF | TGTGCCAGCAGCTTAGCAGGGGGCAAGTCCGGGGAGCTGTTTTTT
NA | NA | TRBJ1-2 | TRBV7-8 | CASSLVVLFSEDYGYTF | TGTGCCAGCAGCTTAGTGGTCTTGTTTTCAGAGGACTATGGCTACACCTTC
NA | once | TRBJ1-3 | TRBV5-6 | CASSWGRLSGNTIYF | TGTGCCAGCAGCTGGGGCAGACTCTCTGGAAACACCATATATTTT
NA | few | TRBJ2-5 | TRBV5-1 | CASSLFPGSAETQYF | TGCGCCAGCAGCTTGTTCCCGGGGTCCGCGGAGACCCAGTACTTC
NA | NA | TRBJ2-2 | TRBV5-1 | CASSLAQIPGELFF | TGCGCCAGCAGCTTGGCTCAGATCCCCGGGGAGCTGTTTTTT